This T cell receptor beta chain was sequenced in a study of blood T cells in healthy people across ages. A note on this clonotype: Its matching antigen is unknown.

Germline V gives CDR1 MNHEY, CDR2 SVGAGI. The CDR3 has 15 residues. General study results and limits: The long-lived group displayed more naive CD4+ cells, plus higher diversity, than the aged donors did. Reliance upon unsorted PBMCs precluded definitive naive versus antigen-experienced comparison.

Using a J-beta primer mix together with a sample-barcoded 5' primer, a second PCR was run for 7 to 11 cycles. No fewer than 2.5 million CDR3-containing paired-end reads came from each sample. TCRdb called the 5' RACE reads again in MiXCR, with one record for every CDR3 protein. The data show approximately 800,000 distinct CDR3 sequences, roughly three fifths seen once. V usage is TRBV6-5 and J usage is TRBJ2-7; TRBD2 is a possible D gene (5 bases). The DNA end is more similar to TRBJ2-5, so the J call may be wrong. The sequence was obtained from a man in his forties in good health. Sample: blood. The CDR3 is CASPVGDPRIETQYF. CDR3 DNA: TGTGCCAGCCCTGTCGGGGATCCGAGGATAGAGACCCAGTACTTC.